Listed below are T cell receptor beta chains from one sample, sequenced in a study of prognosis after radiotherapy for stage I lung cancer. Each CDR3 protein is one row after TCRdb ran MiXCR on the multiplex PCR reads. The sample consists of around 16,000 distinct CDR3 sequences, approximately 40% of them appearing once. This specimen was PBMCs, taken before or after stereotactic body radiation therapy (not recorded which). Receptors originate from a donor over 45 with non-small cell lung cancer. Each CDR3 is given with its conserved first and last residue. The D gene is left open where the match is weak. Some rows mark clone size as missing; the rest say once, few, many or name a class of expanded clone.

V,D,size,J,DNA,CDR3
TRBV6-5,TRBD2,many,TRBJ2-7,TGTGCCAGCAGTTACTCTCTAGCGGGGGGGCAGTACTTC,CASSYSLAGGQYF
TRBV20-1,NA,many,TRBJ2-7,TGCAGTGCAGCCCGGGACACTAGTTACGAGCAGTACTTC,CSAARDTSYEQYF
TRBV24-1,TRBD1,many,TRBJ2-2,TGTGCCACCACCCGGACAGGAGACTTCACCGGGGAGCTGTTTTTT,CATTRTGDFTGELFF
TRBV19,TRBD2,NA,TRBJ2-1,TGTGCCAGTAATAACGGGAGGGCCAGGAATGAGCAGTTCTTC,CASNNGRARNEQFF
TRBV6-1,NA,NA,TRBJ2-6,TGTGCCAGCAGCCAGGCCTCTGGGGCCAACGTCCTGACTTTC,CASSQASGANVLTF
TRBV18,TRBD1,NA,TRBJ1-2,TGTGCCAGCTCACCGACCCTCTCACAGGGGGCGGAAGGCTACACCTTC,CASSPTLSQGAEGYTF
TRBV20-1,NA,medium-sized,TRBJ1-4,TGCAGTGCTAGACCCCGCGGTCGCACTAATGAAAAACTGTTTTTT,CSARPRGRTNEKLFF
TRBV6-1,NA,medium-sized,TRBJ2-7,TGTGCCAGCAGCCCCTCCGGCGGGACCTACGAGCAGTACTTC,CASSPSGGTYEQYF
TRBV27,NA,many,TRBJ1-6,TGTGCCAGCAGTTTTTGGAGCTCCGCAAACGAAGGACCCCTCCACTTT,CASSFWSSANEGPLHF
TRBV5-1,TRBD2,NA,TRBJ2-5,TGCGCCAGCAGCTTGTCGACTAGCGGGGGTCCTGTGGAGACCCAGTACTTC,CASSLSTSGGPVETQYF
TRBV7-9,TRBD1,NA,TRBJ1-2,TGTGCCAGCAGCTTAGGCTACAGGGGGCACGGCTACACCTTC,CASSLGYRGHGYTF
TRBV3-1,NA,NA,TRBJ1-5,TGTGCCAGCAGCCATGCGACTGGTCAGCCCCAGCATTTT,CASSHATGQPQHF
TRBV30,NA,once,TRBJ1-5,TGTGCCTGGAGTACCGGGACGGGACAGCCCCAGCATTTT,CAWSTGTGQPQHF
TRBV20-1,NA,many,TRBJ2-1,TGCAGTGCTAGCTACCAGGGAAAACTGTACAATGAGCAGTTCTTC,CSASYQGKLYNEQFF
TRBV2,NA,hyperexpanded,TRBJ2-3,TGTGCCAGCAGTGAAAGCGGGTCTAGCACAGATACGCAGTATTTT,CASSESGSSTDTQYF
TRBV3-1,TRBD1,many,TRBJ1-6,TGTGCCAGCAGCCTCGGGACAGGGGCCCTATCGCGAACTTCACCCCTCCACTTT,CASSLGTGALSRTSPLHF
TRBV20-1,NA,many,TRBJ1-6,TGCAGTCTTCGGGACTCGACTCTGGCACCCCTCCACTTT,CSLRDSTLAPLHF
TRBV3-1,NA,NA,TRBJ2-5,TGTGCCAGCAGCCGGGTTAATTGGGAGACCCAGTACTTC,CASSRVNWETQYF
TRBV7-3,NA,many,TRBJ2-5,TGTGCCAGCAGCTCCGCGCCGGGGCGCAGGGAGACCCAGTACTTC,CASSSAPGRRETQYF
TRBV18,NA,many,TRBJ1-6,TGTGCCAGCTCACCCCGGGACAAGTCTACGGGGAATTCACCCCTCCACTTT,CASSPRDKSTGNSPLHF
TRBV2,NA,NA,TRBJ1-3,TGTGCCAGCAGTGGGGAAGGGCGAAACACCATATATTTT,CASSGEGRNTIYF
TRBV9,NA,many,TRBJ2-1,TGTGCCAGCAGCGATGGGACGGAGTACAATGAGCAGTTCTTC,CASSDGTEYNEQFF
TRBV7-3,TRBD1,many,TRBJ2-1,TGTGCCAGCAGCGCCTACCCCAGGGGGTCCAGCTCGAGGAATGAGCAGTTCTTC,CASSAYPRGSSSRNEQFF
TRBV3-1,NA,many,TRBJ2-7,TGTGCCAGCAACCCCGGGCTCTCCTACGAGCAGTACTTC,CASNPGLSYEQYF
TRBV9,TRBD2,NA,TRBJ2-6,TGTGCCAGCAGCGAAAGGACTAGCTCTGGGGCCAACGTCCTGACTTTC,CASSERTSSGANVLTF
TRBV28,TRBD1,NA,TRBJ2-2,TGTGCCAGCAGTTTTCGACAGGGCATCACCGGGGAGCTGTTTTTT,CASSFRQGITGELFF
TRBV7-6,NA,many,TRBJ1-6,TGTGCCAGCAGCTTAAAGCCAGGGTCGAATTCACCCCTCCACTTT,CASSLKPGSNSPLHF
TRBV7-2,NA,NA,TRBJ2-6,TGTGCCAGTAGCGGAGCCTCCTCTGGGGCCAACGTCCTGACTTTC,CASSGASSGANVLTF
TRBV7-2,TRBD2,many,TRBJ2-5,TGTGCCAGCAGCTCCCAGCGGGGGGGCCGGGAGACCCAGTACTTC,CASSSQRGGRETQYF
TRBV19,NA,many,TRBJ1-3,TGTGCCAGTAGTAGAGACATGCCGAACACCATATATTTT,CASSRDMPNTIYF
TRBV6-1,NA,medium-sized,TRBJ2-2,TGTGCCAGCAGGCGGGACCGCAACACCGGGGAGCTGTTTTTT,CASRRDRNTGELFF
TRBV6-1,NA,NA,TRBJ2-3,TGTGCCAGCATCCTCCGGTACAGGGCGATAGATACGCAGTATTTT,CASILRYRAIDTQYF
TRBV2,NA,medium-sized,TRBJ2-7,TGTGCCAGCACCATCGGGGCCGAGCAGTACTTC,CASTIGAEQYF
TRBV6-2/TRBV6-3,NA,NA,TRBJ2-7,TGTGCCAGCAGTGAACGGGCCCTCGGGCACGAGCAGTACTTC,CASSERALGHEQYF
TRBV7-2,NA,NA,TRBJ1-5,TGTGCCAGCAGCTTTGAAGGGATGAATCAGCCCCAGCATTTT,CASSFEGMNQPQHF
TRBV29-1,TRBD1,many,TRBJ2-2,TGCAGCGTTGAAGACAGGGGGATCACCGGGGAGCTGTTTTTT,CSVEDRGITGELFF
TRBV5-1,NA,NA,TRBJ1-5,TGCGCCAGCAGCTTGACTGGGGAAGGCAATCAGCCCCAGCATTTT,CASSLTGEGNQPQHF
TRBV27,NA,NA,TRBJ2-7,TGTGCCAGCAGTCCAACGTCAAGCGGGTACGAGCAGTACTTC,CASSPTSSGYEQYF